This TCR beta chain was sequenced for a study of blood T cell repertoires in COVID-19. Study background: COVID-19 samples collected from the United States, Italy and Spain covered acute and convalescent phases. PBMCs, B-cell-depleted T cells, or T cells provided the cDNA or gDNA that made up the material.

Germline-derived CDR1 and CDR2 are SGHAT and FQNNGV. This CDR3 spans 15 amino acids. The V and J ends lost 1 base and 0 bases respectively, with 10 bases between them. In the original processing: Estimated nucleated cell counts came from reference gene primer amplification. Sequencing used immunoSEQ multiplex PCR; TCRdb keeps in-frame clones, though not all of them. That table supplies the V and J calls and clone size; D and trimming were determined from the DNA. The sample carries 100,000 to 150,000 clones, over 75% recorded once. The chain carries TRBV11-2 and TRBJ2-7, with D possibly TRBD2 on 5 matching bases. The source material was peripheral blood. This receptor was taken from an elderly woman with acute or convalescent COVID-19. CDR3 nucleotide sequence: TGTGCCAGCAGCTTAGGGAGGACCAGCTCCTACGAGCAGTACTTC. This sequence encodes CASSLGRTSSYEQYF.